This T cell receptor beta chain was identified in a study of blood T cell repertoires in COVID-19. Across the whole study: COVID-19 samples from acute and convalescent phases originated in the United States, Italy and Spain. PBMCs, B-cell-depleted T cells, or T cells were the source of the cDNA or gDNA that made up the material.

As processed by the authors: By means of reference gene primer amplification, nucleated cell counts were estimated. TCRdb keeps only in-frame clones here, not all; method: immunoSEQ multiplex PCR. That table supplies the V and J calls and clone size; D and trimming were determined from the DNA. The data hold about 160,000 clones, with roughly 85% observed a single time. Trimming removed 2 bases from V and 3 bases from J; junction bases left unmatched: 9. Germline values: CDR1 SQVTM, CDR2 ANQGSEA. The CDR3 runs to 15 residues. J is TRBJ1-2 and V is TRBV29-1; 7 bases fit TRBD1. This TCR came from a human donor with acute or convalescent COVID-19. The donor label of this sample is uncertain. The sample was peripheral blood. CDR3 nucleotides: TGCAGCGTTGAATCGACAGGGCAACCGTACTATGGCTACACCTTC. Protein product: CSVESTGQPYYGYTF. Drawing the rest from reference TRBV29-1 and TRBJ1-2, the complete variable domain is SAVISQKPSRDICQRGTSLTIQCQVDSQVTMMFWYRQQPGQSLTLIATANQGSEATYESGFVIDKFPISRPNLTFSTLTVSNMSPEDSSIYLCSVESTGQPYYGYTFGSGTRLTVV.